The next 32 T cell receptor beta chains were all read from a single sample in a study of response to subunit inactivated influenza vaccine. Using its own MiXCR run on the RT-PCR reads, TCRdb lists one record per CDR3 protein. The sample comprises 450,000 to 500,000 distinct CDR3 sequences, roughly 11% of which are singletons, and approximately 12% rests with the top ten. The sequencing here drew on PBMCs from blood, taken 45 days after vaccination. These receptors were collected from a man in his fifties or sixties who received an inactivated influenza vaccine.

This clonotype has a count of ten or more. The chain has TRBV12-3 or TRBV12-4 and TRBJ1-5, with D perhaps matching TRBD1 (6 bases). With 0 bases removed from V and 6 bases from J, the gap between germline ends came to 12 bases. The CDR3 has 15 amino acids. CDR3 in amino acids: CASSLARGGGQPQHF. The CDR3 DNA sequence: TGTGCCAGCAGTTTAGCGAGAGGGGGTGGTCAGCCCCAGCATTTT.

This clonotype has at least ten counts. The CDR3: CASTPTEIYNEQFF. Written as DNA, the CDR3 is TGCGCCAGCACCCCTACAGAGATTTACAATGAGCAGTTCTTC. The rearrangement joins TRBV10-2 to TRBJ2-1; no clear D gene. In germline, CDR1 is WSHSY, CDR2 SAAADI. The CDR3 runs to 14 residues. V dropped 7 bases and J dropped 4 bases, with 14 bases sitting between them.

The V gene is TRBV29-1, the J gene TRBJ2-3; the D is unclear. V lost 7 bases and J lost 0, with 11 bases in between. Germline-derived CDR1 and CDR2 are SQVTM and ANQGSEA. The CDR3 extends over 13 amino acids. Here the CDR3 DNA reads TGCAGCGCGGAAATCTTTAGCACAGATACGCAGTATTTT. Protein: CSAEIFSTDTQYF.

This clonotype was counted a few times. V and J are TRBV4-3 and TRBJ2-1; tentatively, D is TRBD2 (7 bases). Germline lookup yields CDR1 LGHNA and CDR2 YSLEER. This CDR3 has 14 residues. The ends were cut back, 4 bases at V and 7 bases at J, with 14 bases in the middle. The CDR3 DNA is TGCGCCAGCAGCCCCCTAGGGGGGGGAAATGAGCAGTTCTTC. It specifies CASSPLGGGNEQFF.

This clonotype was detected only a few times. This chain joins TRBV20-1 and TRBJ1-5, with a weak D call TRBD1 (6 bases). Between the trimmed V and J ends, which lost 3 bases and 2 bases, there was a span of 17 bases. The germline gives CDR1 DFQATT, CDR2 SNEGSKA (reference sequence). The CDR3 totals 16 residues. The CDR3 DNA reads as TGCAGTGCTAGTTGGGGCAGGGGTAAAGGCAATCAGCCCCAGCATTTT. Amino acid sequence: CSASWGRGKGNQPQHF.

The CDR3 sequence is CASSLSRKENEKLFF. CDR3 nucleotides: TGTGCCAGCAGCTTATCCCGTAAGGAGAATGAAAAACTGTTTTTT. The gene calls are TRBV7-9 and TRBJ1-4; no clear D. The V gene's germline CDR1 is SEHNR and CDR2 FQNEAQ (reference sequence). The ends were cut back, 2 bases at V and 5 bases at J, with 12 bases in the middle. The CDR3 covers 15 residues.

The sample holds many counts of this clonotype. The J gene is TRBJ2-5, the V gene TRBV10-3; the D gene is possibly TRBD2 (6 bases). This CDR3 contains 11 residues. Trimming removed 10 bases from V and 2 bases from J, with 8 bases in between. CDR1 ENHRY and CDR2 SYGVKD come from the germline V gene. CDR3 amino acids: CATEGQETQYF. CDR3 DNA sequence: TGTGCCACGGAGGGACAAGAGACCCAGTACTTC.

This clonotype appeared a few times. CDR3 protein: CSPGDSGYTF. CDR3 nucleotide sequence: TGCAGCCCTGGGGATTCGGGCTACACCTTC. The gene calls are TRBV20-1 and TRBJ1-2, with D unresolved. This CDR3 region has 10 residues. Germline V gene lookup returns CDR1 DFQATT and CDR2 SNEGSKA (reference sequence).

The J gene is TRBJ2-3, the V gene TRBV7-2, with a possible D match to TRBD2 (5 bases). The CDR3 length is 13 residues. The V and J ends lost 2 bases and 7 bases respectively, with 10 bases between them. Per germline, CDR1 SGHTA and CDR2 FQGNSA. DNA of the CDR3: TGTGCCAGCAGCTTACAGAGGGAAAATACGCAGTATTTT. The encoded protein is CASSLQRENTQYF.

As regards this clonotype: A junction boundary mismatches the germline segment, possibly from a read error. The rearrangement joins TRBV20-1 to TRBJ2-7; the match to TRBD1 covers 8 bases. Germline V lookup: CDR1 DFQATT, CDR2 SNEGSKA (reference sequence). CDR3 length: 11 amino acids. The CDR3, as DNA: TGCAGTGCTAGAGAAGGAGGACAGGGTAACTTC. This codes for CSAREGGQGNF.

This clonotype has at least ten counts. The chain recombines TRBV5-1 with TRBJ2-3; D might be TRBD1 or TRBD2, each matching 6 bases. Germline V lookup: CDR1 SGHRS, CDR2 YFSETQ. The V end was cut by 1 base, the J end by 0 bases, with 9 bases between. This CDR3 is built from 15 residues. CDR3 protein: CASSLQGTSTDTQYF. In nucleotides, the CDR3 is TGCGCCAGCAGCTTGCAGGGGACTAGCACAGATACGCAGTATTTT.

The table lists this clonotype with a few counts. The chain has TRBV5-1 and TRBJ2-1; the match to TRBD1 covers 12 bases. CDR3 length: 14 amino acids. The V gene end was trimmed by 6 bases and the J gene end by 5 bases; junction bases not matched to a gene: 3. The V gene's germline CDR1 is SGHRS and CDR2 YFSETQ. The CDR3 DNA reads TGCGCCAGCACCGGGACAGGGGGCCACAATGAGCAGTTCTTC. Its protein is CASTGTGGHNEQFF.

The genes are TRBV7-3 and TRBJ2-3; weak D call: TRBD1 (7 bases). Germline V gives CDR1 SGHTA, CDR2 FQGTGA. This CDR3 region has 16 residues. Between the trimmed V and J ends, which lost 5 bases and 4 bases, there was a span of 19 bases. In nucleotides, the CDR3 is TGTGCCAGCAGCCCTGGCGCCAGGGGGGCGGCAGATACGCAGTATTTT. As protein: CASSPGARGAADTQYF. The entire variable domain, with the rest obtained from reference TRBV7-3 and TRBJ2-3, is as follows: GAGVSQTPSNKVTEKGKYVELRCDPISGHTALYWYRQSLGQGPEFLIYFQGTGAADDSGLPNDRFFAVRPEGSVSTLKIQRTERGDSAVYLCASSPGARGAADTQYFGPGTRLTVL.

V usage is TRBV7-2 and J usage is TRBJ2-7; 7 bases are a match to TRBD2. Germline loops: CDR1 SGHTA, CDR2 FQGNSA. This CDR3 spans 15 amino acids. Unmatched junction bases numbered 12, after V lost 4 bases and J lost 6 bases. The CDR3 DNA reads TGTGCCAGCAGCTCCGCTGGTGGGAGGGCCGGCGAGCAGTACTTC. It codes for CASSSAGGRAGEQYF.

A few counts support this clonotype. The chain links TRBV7-2 to TRBJ1-2, with D maybe TRBD1 (6 bases). V gave up 4 bases and J gave up 4 bases, with 16 bases separating them. CDR1 SGHTA and CDR2 FQGNSA come from the germline V gene. CDR3 length: 15 amino acids. CDR3 sequence: CASSSLGRGIYGYTF. CDR3 sequence (DNA): TGTGCCAGCAGCTCACTCGGCAGGGGAATCTATGGCTACACCTTC. Filled out from reference TRBV7-2 and TRBJ1-2, the complete variable domain reads GAGVSQSPSNKVTEKGKDVELRCDPISGHTALYWYRQSLGQGLEFLIYFQGNSAPDKSGLPSDRFSAERTGGSVSTLTIQRTQQEDSAVYLCASSSLGRGIYGYTFGSGTRLTVV.

The table lists this clonotype with a few counts. V is TRBV18 and J is TRBJ2-3; D uncertain. The CDR3 spans 14 residues. The V gene's germline CDR1 is KGHSH and CDR2 LQKENI. V shed 0 bases and J shed 8 bases, with 12 bases lying between them. CDR3 coding DNA: TGTGCCAGCTCACCACCCTCCCTCGTTCGTACGCAGTATTTT. The encoded protein is CASSPPSLVRTQYF.

CDR3 amino acids: CASSAIYPDRDHEQYF. Here the CDR3 DNA reads TGTGCCAGCAGCGCGATATACCCGGACAGGGACCACGAGCAGTACTTC. The chain carries TRBV14 and TRBJ2-7, with TRBD1 identical over 8 bases. The CDR3 is 16 amino acids. Per the germline V gene, CDR1 is SGHDN and CDR2 is FVKESK. J was trimmed by 5 bases and V by 5 bases; bases with no gene match: 14.

The J gene is TRBJ1-4, the V gene TRBV29-1; D might be TRBD1 (5 bases). V was pared by 7 bases and J by 8 bases, with 11 bases between. Germline V gene sequence: CDR1 SQVTM, CDR2 ANQGSEA. The CDR3 is made up of 11 amino acids. CDR3 residues: CSGGFGEKLFF. CDR3 in DNA: TGCAGCGGGGGGTTTGGGGAAAAACTGTTTTTT.

This clonotype was observed a handful of times. The V call is TRBV7-2, the J call TRBJ2-3; D is unresolved. Germline CDR1 SGHTA, CDR2 FQGNSA. Trimming shortened V by 3 bases and J by 7 bases, and 8 bases separated the two germline ends. The CDR3 sequence is 12 residues long. The CDR3 region has the DNA TGTGCCAGCAGCTTCGGTTCCCATACGCAGTATTTT. Its protein product is CASSFGSHTQYF. The full variable domain, rest sourced from reference TRBV7-2 and TRBJ2-3, is GAGVSQSPSNKVTEKGKDVELRCDPISGHTALYWYRQSLGQGLEFLIYFQGNSAPDKSGLPSDRFSAERTGGSVSTLTIQRTQQEDSAVYLCASSFGSHTQYFGPGTRLTVL.

The CDR3 DNA sequence: TGCAGTGCTAGAGTACAGGTCACGAACACTGAAGCTTTCTTT. Protein: CSARVQVTNTEAFF. The chain couples TRBV20-1 to TRBJ1-1; the D gene is possibly TRBD1 (5 bases). Germline V gives CDR1 DFQATT, CDR2 SNEGSKA (reference sequence). The CDR3 covers 14 residues. V was trimmed by 1 base and J by 1 base, leaving 10 bases between them.

The V and J genes are TRBV6-1 and TRBJ2-7, with TRBD2 matching over 14 bases. Looked up from germline, CDR1 is MNHNS and CDR2 is SASEGT. The V and J ends lost 4 bases and 5 bases, in that order; junction bases with no gene match: 13. This CDR3 contains 18 residues. The CDR3 DNA reads as TGTGCCAGCAGTGTGGGACTAGCGGGAGTATCCCTCCCACACGAGCAGTACTTC. Translation gives CASSVGLAGVSLPHEQYF.

The chain carries TRBV5-1 and TRBJ1-1; 9 nucleotides match TRBD1. V lost 1 base to trimming and J lost 4 bases; unmatched junction nucleotides: 5. From germline, CDR1 is SGHRS and CDR2 YFSETQ. This CDR3 contains 15 residues. The DNA of the CDR3 is TGCGCCAGCAGCTTGACCGTGACAGGGGGCACTGAAGCTTTCTTT. This codes for CASSLTVTGGTEAFF.

In this sample, this clonotype turned up many times. The chain recombines TRBV30 with TRBJ1-6, with D unclear. Between the trimmed V and J ends, which lost 4 bases and 0 bases, there was a span of 10 bases. There are 15 residues in the CDR3. The V gene's germline CDR1 is GTSNPN and CDR2 SVGIG (reference sequence). CDR3 nucleotides: TGTGCCTGGACCCCGGGCAGCTCCTATAATTCACCCCTCCACTTT. The encoded protein is CAWTPGSSYNSPLHF.

This clonotype was observed a few times. The V and J genes are TRBV7-8 and TRBJ2-7; D gene uncertain. Trimming removed 1 base at V and 5 bases at J, with 21 bases between. Germline V lookup: CDR1 SGHVS, CDR2 FQNEAQ. The CDR3 consists of 17 residues. CDR3 in amino acids: CASSLEGTGRTYHEQYF. DNA of the CDR3: TGTGCCAGCAGCTTAGAAGGCACCGGCCGGACGTACCACGAGCAGTACTTC.

The chain employs TRBV27 and TRBJ1-5, with TRBD1 matching 8 bases. Trimming removed 5 bases from V and 7 bases from J; junction bases left unmatched: 7. CDR3 length equals 14 residues. CDR1 MNHEY and CDR2 SMNVEV come from the germline V gene (reference sequence). The CDR3 DNA sequence: TGTGCCAGCAGTCCGGACAGGGAGGCCCAGCCCCAGCATTTT. It codes for CASSPDREAQPQHF.

This clonotype occurred a few times. The CDR3 protein is CASSDLRGGINNEQFF. For the CDR3, the DNA is TGTGCCAGCAGCGATCTTCGGGGGGGCATCAACAATGAGCAGTTCTTC. The J gene is TRBJ2-1, the V gene TRBV28, with 8 bases aligning to TRBD2. CDR1 and CDR2 from the germline V gene are MDHEN and SYDVKM. This CDR3 contains 16 residues. J was trimmed by 5 bases and V by 6 bases; bases with no gene match: 12.

V is TRBV12-3 or TRBV12-4 and J is TRBJ2-7, with a tentative D call TRBD2 (6 bases). Trimming took off 6 bases at V and 3 bases at J, with 12 bases between the two ends. The length of the CDR3 is 13 residues. This CDR3 is CASSRDSDYEQYF. CDR3 sequence (DNA): TGTGCCAGCAGCCGGGACTCAGACTACGAGCAGTACTTC.

This clonotype has a handful of counts. V gene TRBV29-1 combines with J gene TRBJ2-1; no clear D gene. V was pared by 4 bases and J by 9 bases, with 10 bases between. Per the germline V gene, CDR1 is SQVTM and CDR2 is ANQGSEA. The CDR3 loop spans 11 amino acids. CDR3 sequence reads: CSVVGWGEQFF. For the CDR3, the DNA is TGCAGCGTTGTAGGTTGGGGTGAGCAGTTCTTC.

This clonotype was seen a handful of times. The chain carries TRBV5-6 and TRBJ2-7; the D gene is possibly TRBD2 (6 bases). Germline CDR1 is SGHDT and CDR2 is YYEEEE. Trimming took off 6 bases at V and 3 bases at J, with 22 bases between the two ends. The CDR3 has 16 amino acids. The CDR3 nucleotides are TGTGCCAGCACCCTCCAAACAACGGGGGTTGACTACGAGCAGTACTTC. Protein sequence: CASTLQTTGVDYEQYF. The variable domain in full, completed from reference TRBV5-6 and TRBJ2-7, reads DAGVTQSPTHLIKTRGQQVTLRCSPKSGHDTVSWYQQALGQGPQFIFQYYEEEERQRGNFPDRFSGHQFPNYSSELNVNALLLGDSALYLCASTLQTTGVDYEQYFGPGTRLTVT.

This clonotype was found many times. In DNA, the CDR3 is TGTGCCAGCAGTCCCGGGACAGCAGATACGCAGTATTTT. It encodes CASSPGTADTQYF. The J gene is TRBJ2-3, the V gene TRBV12-3 or TRBV12-4; 7 bases match TRBD1. After removal of 5 bases from V and 4 bases from J, the junction contained 3 bases not matched to a gene. The length of the CDR3 is 13 residues.

The rearrangement uses TRBV15 and TRBJ2-2; tentatively, D is TRBD1 (5 bases). The germline V gene has CDR1 LNHNV and CDR2 YYDKDF (reference sequence). CDR3 length: 13 residues. V shed 6 bases and J shed 3 bases, with 8 bases lying between them. CDR3 sequence: CATRARDTGELFF. The DNA for the CDR3 is TGTGCCACCAGAGCCAGGGACACCGGGGAGCTGTTTTTT.

This clonotype was seen more than once but under ten times. The CDR3 sequence is CASSAKVGGGEQYF. The CDR3 coding sequence is TGTGCCAGCAGCGCCAAGGTCGGGGGCGGAGAGCAGTACTTC. The chain carries TRBV9 and TRBJ2-7; the D call may be TRBD1 or TRBD2 (6 bases each). CDR1 and CDR2 from the germline V gene are SGDLS and YYNGEE. Trimming stripped 3 bases from V and 7 bases from J, with 17 bases between. CDR3 length: 14 amino acids.